The entry below gives a single TCR beta chain sequence along with its context. Its antigen is unidentified. This sample is part of a study of cytomegalovirus exposure and HLA in healthy donors. Study-wide points: TCR beta chains numbering 164 were designated cytomegalovirus-associated.

Vbeta (60) and Jbeta (13) primers were used in the PCR. Profiled with immunoSEQ multiplex PCR; TCRdb holds only in-frame clones, not every one. The data hold nearly 95,000 clones, with 60% to 80% observed a single time. Trimming removed 0 bases from V and 7 bases from J; junction bases left unmatched: 6. Germline CDR1 is MNHEY and CDR2 is SVGAGI. This CDR3 region has 16 residues. This receptor was identified in a woman aged 40 to 55 in good health and CMV-seronegative. The chain employs TRBV6-5 and TRBJ1-6; TRBD1 matches at 7 bases. Sequencing input: PBMCs. Here the CDR3 reads CASSYSPAGGNSPLHF. Here the CDR3 DNA reads TGTGCCAGCAGTTACTCCCCGGCAGGGGGAAATTCACCCCTCCACTTT.